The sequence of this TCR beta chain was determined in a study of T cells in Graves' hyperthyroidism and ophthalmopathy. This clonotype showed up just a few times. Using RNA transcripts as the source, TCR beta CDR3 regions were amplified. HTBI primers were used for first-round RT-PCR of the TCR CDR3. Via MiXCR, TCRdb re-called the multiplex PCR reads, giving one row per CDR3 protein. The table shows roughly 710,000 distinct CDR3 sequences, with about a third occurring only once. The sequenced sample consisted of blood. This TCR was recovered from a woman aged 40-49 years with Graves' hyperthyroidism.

The CDR3 nucleotides read TGTGCCAGCTCACCAAGACCCTACGAGCAGTACTTC. This encodes CASSPRPYEQYF. This sequence joins TRBV10-3 and TRBJ2-7; no clear D gene. The V end was cut by 10 bases, the J end by 2 bases, with 12 bases between. The CDR3 has 12 amino acids. Germline CDR1 is ENHRY and CDR2 is SYGVKD.